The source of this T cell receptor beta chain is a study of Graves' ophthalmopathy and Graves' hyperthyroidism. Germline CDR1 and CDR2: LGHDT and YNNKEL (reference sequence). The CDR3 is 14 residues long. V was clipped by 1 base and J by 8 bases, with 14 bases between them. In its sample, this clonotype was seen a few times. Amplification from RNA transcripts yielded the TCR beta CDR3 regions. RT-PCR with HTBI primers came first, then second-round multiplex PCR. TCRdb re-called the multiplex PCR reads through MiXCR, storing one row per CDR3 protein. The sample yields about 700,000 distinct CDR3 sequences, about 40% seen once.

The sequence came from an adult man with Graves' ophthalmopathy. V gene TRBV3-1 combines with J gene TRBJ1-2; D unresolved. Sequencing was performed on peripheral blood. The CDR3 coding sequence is TGTGCCAGCAGCCAAGGCGGTGCAGTGGGGGGCTACACCTTC. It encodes CASSQGGAVGGYTF.